This T cell receptor beta chain was retrieved from a study of blood T cell repertoires in COVID-19. The CDR3 length is 13 residues. The germline CDR1 and CDR2 sequences are SGHTA and FQGTGA. Deletions cut 5 bases from V and 6 bases from J, with 14 bases between. The sample holds a few counts of this clone. Method: immunoSEQ multiplex PCR; TCRdb's copy keeps in-frame clones and lacks some. The data show about 350,000 clones, 87% seen once. Enrollees, 18 to 89 years old, lived in 20 to 25 US areas. Which cohort a participant joined came from the clinical history participants gave. Cohort 3 donors were reported recovered after two negative PCRs, clearance, or symptom resolution.

The chain joins TRBV7-3 to TRBJ2-7, with a possible D match to TRBD1 (6 bases). Sequencing input: PBMCs or T cells enriched from blood (not recorded which). The TCR comes from a woman aged 30 to 39 who had recovered from COVID-19. The CDR3 nucleotides are TGTGCCAGCAGCCCGGACAGCTTCGGCGAGCAGTACTTC. Its protein is CASSPDSFGEQYF. Filled out from reference TRBV7-3 and TRBJ2-7, the complete variable domain reads GAGVSQTPSNKVTEKGKYVELRCDPISGHTALYWYRQSLGQGPEFLIYFQGTGAADDSGLPNDRFFAVRPEGSVSTLKIQRTERGDSAVYLCASSPDSFGEQYFGPGTRLTVT.